One and the same sample provided the 10 T cell receptor beta chains below, sequenced in a study of response to subunit inactivated influenza vaccine. Via MiXCR, TCRdb re-called the RT-PCR reads, giving one row per CDR3 protein. The sample has about 480,000 distinct CDR3 sequences, 11% seen once. The material was PBMCs from blood, obtained 40 to 50 days after vaccination. These receptors all come from a man in his forties or fifties who received an inactivated influenza vaccine.

The chain employs TRBV12-3 or TRBV12-4 and TRBJ2-2; 7 positions match TRBD2. V shed 5 bases and J 4 bases; nucleotides not matched to a gene: 7. The CDR3 loop spans 15 amino acids. CDR3 in amino acids: CASSLLATVTGELFF. The CDR3 DNA sequence: TGTGCCAGCAGTCTACTAGCGACGGTCACCGGGGAGCTGTTTTTT.

CDR3 DNA sequence: TGCAGCGTTGGGACAAATCGGGAAGCTTTCTTT. Amino acid sequence: CSVGTNREAFF. The V call is TRBV29-1, the J call TRBJ1-1, with D perhaps TRBD1 (5 bases). This CDR3 is built from 11 residues. Germline assignment: CDR1 SQVTM and CDR2 ANQGSEA. Trimming took 4 bases from V and 8 from J, leaving 11 bases between them.

This clonotype showed up just a few times. This rearrangement joins TRBV7-9 to TRBJ2-5, with 8 bases that match TRBD1. Germline V CDR1 and CDR2: SEHNR, FQNEAQ (reference sequence). There are 15 residues in the CDR3. V lost 3 bases and J lost 4; bases outside the gene matches: 7. CDR3 protein: CASSFVSRGLETQYF. The DNA for the CDR3 is TGTGCCAGCAGCTTCGTCAGCAGGGGGCTAGAGACCCAGTACTTC. The variable domain in full, with the rest retrieved from reference TRBV7-9 and TRBJ2-5, is DTGVSQNPRHKITKRGQNVTFRCDPISEHNRLYWYRQTLGQGPEFLTYFQNEAQLEKSRLLSDRFSAERPKGSFSTLEIQRTEQGDSAMYLCASSFVSRGLETQYFGPGTRLLVL.

This clonotype was detected many times. V usage is TRBV6-2 or TRBV6-3 and J usage is TRBJ2-7; 9 positions match TRBD1. The CDR3 runs 15 residues. Germline V gene data show CDR1 as MNHEY and CDR2 as SVGEGT. V gave up 5 bases and J gave up 7 bases; unmatched junction bases: 12. This CDR3 is CASSTRGQGRREQYF. Written as DNA, the CDR3 is TGTGCCAGCAGTACACGGGGACAGGGTCGTCGGGAGCAGTACTTC.

This clonotype occurred a few times. V usage is TRBV4-3 and J usage is TRBJ2-5; 10 bases agree with TRBD2. With V trimmed by 1 base and J by 4 bases, 6 bases remained unmatched. This CDR3 region has 16 residues. CDR1 and CDR2 (germline): LGHNA, YSLEER. CDR3 loop: CASSQVVAGGPETQYF. CDR3 coding DNA: TGCGCCAGCAGCCAAGTGGTAGCGGGAGGCCCAGAGACCCAGTACTTC.

This sequence joins TRBV18 and TRBJ2-5; 9 bases line up with TRBD1. The CDR3 extends over 15 amino acids. V dropped 3 bases and J dropped 6; count of bases not matched to a gene: 8. Germline-derived CDR1 and CDR2 are KGHSH and LQKENI. The CDR3 DNA is TGTGCCAGCTCACCCGGGACAGGGCTCGTGAAGACCCAGTACTTC. Translated: CASSPGTGLVKTQYF.

This clonotype has ten or more counts. The genes are TRBV28 and TRBJ1-2; tentative D call: TRBD1 (5 bases). Germline V gene sequence: CDR1 MDHEN, CDR2 SYDVKM. The CDR3 contains 13 residues. Trimming took off 6 bases at V and 3 bases at J, with 11 bases between the two ends. CDR3 protein: CASRAGTHYGYTF. DNA of the CDR3: TGTGCCAGCAGAGCCGGGACGCACTATGGCTACACCTTC.

This clonotype was observed a few times. The chain recombines TRBV7-2 with TRBJ2-1; 9 bases align to TRBD2. Germline V lookup: CDR1 SGHTA, CDR2 FQGNSA. V dropped 5 bases and J dropped 8; count of bases not matched to a gene: 13. The CDR3 is made up of 16 amino acids. DNA for the CDR3: TGTGCCAGCAGCCCAGAGGCGGGGGGGCGCTTCGATGAGCAGTTCTTC. Translating gives CASSPEAGGRFDEQFF.

In regard to this clonotype: The junction does not match germline at one end; this may be a read error. The chain uses TRBV7-8 and TRBJ1-5; D gene ambiguous. The germline V gene encodes CDR1 SGHVS and CDR2 FQNEAQ. The CDR3 is made up of 15 amino acids. The CDR3 region is CACSLVRGINQPQHF. The CDR3 DNA reads TGTGCCTGCAGCTTAGTGAGAGGGATCAATCAGCCCCAGCATTTT.

This clonotype was recorded at least ten times. The chain carries TRBV27 and TRBJ1-6, with D unclear. Trimming removed 3 bases at V and 9 bases at J, with 6 bases between. Germline V gives CDR1 MNHEY, CDR2 SMNVEV (reference sequence). This CDR3 is 12 amino acids long. CDR3 in DNA: TGTGCCAGCAGTTTTTCGAGTTCACCCCTCCACTTT. This sequence encodes CASSFSSSPLHF.